This T cell receptor beta chain came from a study of blood T cell repertoires in COVID-19. Study-wide context: There were acute and convalescent COVID-19 samples, and they came from the United States, Italy and Spain. PBMCs, B-cell-depleted T cells, or T cells provided the cDNA or gDNA that made up the material.

Seattle's enrolled individuals joined amid active infection and were then monitored longitudinally. This CDR3 is 17 amino acids long. The ends were cut back, 3 bases at V and 2 bases at J, with 18 bases in the middle. Germline-derived CDR1 and CDR2 are KGHSH and LQKENI. In the original analysis: Cell counts per sample came from amplifying reference gene primers. TCRdb's copy holds only in-frame clones and misses some; the assay was immunoSEQ multiplex PCR. The V and J calls and clone size come from that table; D and trimming were worked out from the DNA. The sample has some 150,000 clones, roughly 88% seen once.

The rearrangement uses TRBV18 and TRBJ2-3, with D possibly TRBD1 on 5 matching bases. This clonotype was sampled from an older woman with COVID-19, enrolled during active disease. The source material was peripheral blood. The CDR3 region has the DNA TGTGCCAGCTCACCCAGGGCCCTACAGAGTCTCACAGATACGCAGTATTTT. Translating gives CASSPRALQSLTDTQYF.